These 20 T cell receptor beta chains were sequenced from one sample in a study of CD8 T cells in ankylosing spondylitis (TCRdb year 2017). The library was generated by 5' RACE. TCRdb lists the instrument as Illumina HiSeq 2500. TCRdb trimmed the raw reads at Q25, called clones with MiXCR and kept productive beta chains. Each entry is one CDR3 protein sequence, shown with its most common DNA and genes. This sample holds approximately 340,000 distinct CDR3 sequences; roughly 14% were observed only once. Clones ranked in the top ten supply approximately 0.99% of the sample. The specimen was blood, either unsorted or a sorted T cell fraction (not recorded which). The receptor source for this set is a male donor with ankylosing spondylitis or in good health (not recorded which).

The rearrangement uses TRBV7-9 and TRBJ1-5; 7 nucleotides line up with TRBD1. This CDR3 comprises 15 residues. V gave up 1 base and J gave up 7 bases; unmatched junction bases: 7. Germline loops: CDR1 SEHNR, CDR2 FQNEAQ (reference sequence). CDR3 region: CASSLGGQFGQPQHF. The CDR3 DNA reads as TGTGCCAGCAGCTTAGGGGGACAGTTCGGCCAGCCCCAGCATTTT.

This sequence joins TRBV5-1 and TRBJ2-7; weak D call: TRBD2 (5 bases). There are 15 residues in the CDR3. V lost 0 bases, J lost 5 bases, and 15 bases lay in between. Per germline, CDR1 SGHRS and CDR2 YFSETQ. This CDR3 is CASSLALEGRDEQYF. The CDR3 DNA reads TGCGCCAGCAGCTTGGCCCTCGAGGGTAGAGACGAGCAGTACTTC.

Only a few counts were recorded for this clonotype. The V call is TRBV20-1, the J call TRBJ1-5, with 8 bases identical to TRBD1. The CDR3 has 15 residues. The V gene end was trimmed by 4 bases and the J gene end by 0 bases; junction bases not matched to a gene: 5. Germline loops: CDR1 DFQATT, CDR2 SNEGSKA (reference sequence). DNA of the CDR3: TGCAGTGCTATAAGGGACAGGTTTAGCAATCAGCCCCAGCATTTT. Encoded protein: CSAIRDRFSNQPQHF.

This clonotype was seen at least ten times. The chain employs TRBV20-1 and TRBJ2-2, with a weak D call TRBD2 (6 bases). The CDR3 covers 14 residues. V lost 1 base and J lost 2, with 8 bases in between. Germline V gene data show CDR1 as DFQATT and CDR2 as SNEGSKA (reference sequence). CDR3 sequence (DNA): TGCAGTGCTAGAGTAGCGGCCAACACCGGGGAGCTGTTTTTT. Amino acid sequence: CSARVAANTGELFF.

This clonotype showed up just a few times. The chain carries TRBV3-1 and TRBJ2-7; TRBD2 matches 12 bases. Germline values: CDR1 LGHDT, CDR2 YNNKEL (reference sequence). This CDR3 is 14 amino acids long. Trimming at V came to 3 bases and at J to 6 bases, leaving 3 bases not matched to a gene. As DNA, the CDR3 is TGTGCCAGCAGCCAGGGACTAGCGGGTAGCGAGCAGTACTTC. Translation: CASSQGLAGSEQYF.

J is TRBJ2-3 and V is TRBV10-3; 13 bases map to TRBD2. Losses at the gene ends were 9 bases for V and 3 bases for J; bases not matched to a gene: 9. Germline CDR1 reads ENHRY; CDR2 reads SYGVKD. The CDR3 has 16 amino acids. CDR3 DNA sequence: TGTGCCATACGGACTAGCGGGAGAGGTGAAACAGATACGCAGTATTTT. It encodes CAIRTSGRGETDTQYF.

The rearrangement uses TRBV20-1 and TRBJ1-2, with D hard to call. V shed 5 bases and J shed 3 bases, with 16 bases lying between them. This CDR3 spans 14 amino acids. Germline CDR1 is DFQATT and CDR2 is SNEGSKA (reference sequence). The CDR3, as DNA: TGCAGTGCTCTGCGCCCGGGTTTGGACTATGGCTACACCTTC. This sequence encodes CSALRPGLDYGYTF.

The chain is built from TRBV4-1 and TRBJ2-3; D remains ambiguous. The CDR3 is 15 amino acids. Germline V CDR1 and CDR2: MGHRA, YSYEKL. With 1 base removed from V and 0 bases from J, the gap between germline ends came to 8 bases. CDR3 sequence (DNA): TGCGCCAGCAGCCAAGTACCGTTTAGCACAGATACGCAGTATTTT. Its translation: CASSQVPFSTDTQYF.

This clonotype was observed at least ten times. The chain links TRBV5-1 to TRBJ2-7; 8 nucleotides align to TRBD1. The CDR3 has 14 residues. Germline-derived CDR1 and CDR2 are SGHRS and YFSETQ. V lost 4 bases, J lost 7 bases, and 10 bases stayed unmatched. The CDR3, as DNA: TGCGCCAGCAGCCCAGGGGGCGCGGATGGAGAGCAGTACTTC. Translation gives CASSPGGADGEQYF.

This CDR3 is CSVEVPFKENTEAFF. Written as DNA, the CDR3 is TGCAGCGTTGAGGTCCCTTTTAAAGAGAACACTGAAGCTTTCTTT. V gene TRBV29-1 combines with J gene TRBJ1-1; D not certain. This CDR3 comprises 15 residues. Between the trimmed V and J ends, which lost 3 bases and 1 base, there was a span of 15 bases. CDR1 and CDR2 from the germline V gene are SQVTM and ANQGSEA.

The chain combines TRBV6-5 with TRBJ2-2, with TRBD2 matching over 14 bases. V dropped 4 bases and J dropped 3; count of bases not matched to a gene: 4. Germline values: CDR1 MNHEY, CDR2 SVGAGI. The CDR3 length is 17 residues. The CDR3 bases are TGTGCCAGCAGTTCGACTAGCGGGGGGGCCCACACCGGGGAGCTGTTTTTT. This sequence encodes CASSSTSGGAHTGELFF.

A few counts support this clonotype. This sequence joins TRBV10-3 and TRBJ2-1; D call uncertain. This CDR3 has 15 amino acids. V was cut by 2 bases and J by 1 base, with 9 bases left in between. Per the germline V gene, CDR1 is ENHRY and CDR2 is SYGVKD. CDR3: CAISERPGSYNEQFF. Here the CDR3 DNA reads TGTGCCATCAGTGAGAGGCCTGGGTCCTACAATGAGCAGTTCTTC.

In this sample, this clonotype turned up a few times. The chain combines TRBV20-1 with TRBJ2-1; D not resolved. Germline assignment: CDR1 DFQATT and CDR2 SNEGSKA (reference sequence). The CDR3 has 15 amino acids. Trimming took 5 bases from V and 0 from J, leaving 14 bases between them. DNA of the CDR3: TGCAGTGCTGGCCGGACGTTGAGCTCCTACAATGAGCAGTTCTTC. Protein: CSAGRTLSSYNEQFF.

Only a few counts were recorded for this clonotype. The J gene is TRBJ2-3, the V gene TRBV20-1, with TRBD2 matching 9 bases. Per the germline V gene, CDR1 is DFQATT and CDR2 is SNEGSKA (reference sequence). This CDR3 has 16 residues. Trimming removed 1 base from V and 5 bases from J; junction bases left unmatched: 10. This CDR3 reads CSARAPRGGGRDTQYF. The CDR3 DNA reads TGCAGTGCTAGAGCCCCGCGGGGGGGCGGCCGAGATACGCAGTATTTT.

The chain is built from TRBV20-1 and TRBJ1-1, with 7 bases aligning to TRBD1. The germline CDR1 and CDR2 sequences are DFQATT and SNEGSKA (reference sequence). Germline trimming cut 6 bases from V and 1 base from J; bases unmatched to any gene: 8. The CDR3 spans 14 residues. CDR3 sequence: CSAQTGKANTEAFF. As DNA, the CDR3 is TGCAGTGCACAGACAGGGAAGGCGAACACTGAAGCTTTCTTT.

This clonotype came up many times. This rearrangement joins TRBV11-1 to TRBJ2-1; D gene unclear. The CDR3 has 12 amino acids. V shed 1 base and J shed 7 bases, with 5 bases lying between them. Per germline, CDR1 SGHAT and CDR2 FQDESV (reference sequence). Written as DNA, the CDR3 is TGTGCCAGCAGCTTAGGCCTTAATGAGCAGTTCTTC. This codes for CASSLGLNEQFF.

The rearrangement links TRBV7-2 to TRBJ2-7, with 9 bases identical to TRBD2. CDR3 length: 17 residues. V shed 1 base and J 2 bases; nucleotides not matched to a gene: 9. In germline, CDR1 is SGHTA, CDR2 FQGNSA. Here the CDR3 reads CASSLGGLAGTTYEQYF. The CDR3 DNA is TGTGCCAGCAGCTTAGGTGGGCTAGCGGGAACAACCTACGAGCAGTACTTC. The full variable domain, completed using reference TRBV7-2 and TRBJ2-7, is GAGVSQSPSNKVTEKGKDVELRCDPISGHTALYWYRQSLGQGLEFLIYFQGNSAPDKSGLPSDRFSAERTGGSVSTLTIQRTQQEDSAVYLCASSLGGLAGTTYEQYFGPGTRLTVT.

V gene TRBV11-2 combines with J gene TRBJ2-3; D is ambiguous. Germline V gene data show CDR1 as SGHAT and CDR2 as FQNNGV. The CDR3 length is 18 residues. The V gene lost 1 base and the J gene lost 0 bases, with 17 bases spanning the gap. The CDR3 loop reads CASSLVNVALTSTDTQYF. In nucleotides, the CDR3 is TGTGCCAGCAGCTTAGTTAATGTAGCCCTGACTAGCACAGATACGCAGTATTTT.

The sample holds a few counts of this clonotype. CDR3 bases: TGCGCCACCTCGAGAGACACCTCGGAGCTGTTTTTT. This sequence encodes CATSRDTSELFF. The chain combines TRBV5-1 with TRBJ2-2; D remains ambiguous. Germline CDR1 and CDR2: SGHRS and YFSETQ. Deletions cut 9 bases from V and 10 bases from J, with 16 bases between. There are 12 residues in the CDR3.

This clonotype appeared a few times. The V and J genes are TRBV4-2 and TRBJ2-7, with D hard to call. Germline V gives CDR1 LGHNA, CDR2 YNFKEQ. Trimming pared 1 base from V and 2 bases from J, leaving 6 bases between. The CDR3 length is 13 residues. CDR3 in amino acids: CASSQADAYEQYF. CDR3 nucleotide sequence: TGTGCCAGCAGCCAAGCGGACGCCTACGAGCAGTACTTC.